This T cell receptor beta chain emerged from a study of beta chain features in type 1 diabetes. General study points: Compared to healthy donors, patients appeared to have naive, central memory and Treg TCRB repertoires that were more alike. Moderate but significant shortening of TCRB CDR3s was recorded in all four CD4+ subsets from Type 1 diabetes patients.

Expressed TCRB transcripts were sequenced because the isolated RNA had all been reverse transcribed beforehand. An average approximately 3.3 million reads came from naive, central memory and regulatory T cell samples. Only in-frame clones appear in the TCRdb table, and some are missing; sequencing was by immunoSEQ multiplex PCR. The sample yields around 260,000 clones, around 21% seen once. Trimming took 1 base from V and 5 from J; bases not matched to a gene: 10. Germline CDR1 SGHVS, CDR2 FQNEAQ. The CDR3 is 17 residues long. This clone has just a few counts. Its antigen is undetermined. The authors took one heparinised blood draw, averaging approximately 0.12 L, from each donor.

The specimen was naive CD4+ T cells from blood. The V gene is TRBV7-8, the J gene TRBJ2-1; 8 nucleotides match TRBD1. The TCR sequence derives from a woman between 40 and 50 years old with type 1 diabetes. The CDR3 region is CASSLGGGRGLNNEQFF. CDR3 nucleotides: TGTGCCAGCAGCTTAGGTGGGGGCAGGGGGCTAAACAATGAGCAGTTCTTC.